The 23 T cell receptor beta chains in this list originate from one sample, sequenced in a study of shared clonotypes between healthy human individuals. Repertoires were generated with immunoSEQ multiplex PCR, while TCRdb's copy carries only in-frame clones and drops some. The data show 2 million to 3 million clones, 90% to 95% seen once. Material: naive CD4+ T cells from PBMCs. The subset: CD45RA+ positively selected. The receptors were sampled from a man younger than 30 in good health. Some clones in this sample may be carry-over from other donors' samples.

This chain connects TRBV19 to TRBJ2-7; 10 bases agree with TRBD2. V gave up 5 bases and J gave up 0 bases; unmatched junction bases: 16. The CDR3 totals 19 residues. Germline CDR1 reads LNHDA; CDR2 reads SQIVND (reference sequence). The CDR3 sequence is CASSSRDNPSGRSSYEQYF. For the CDR3, the DNA is TGTGCCAGTAGTTCGAGGGACAACCCTAGCGGGAGAAGCTCCTACGAGCAGTACTTC. Based on the CDR3 plus reference TRBV19 and TRBJ2-7, the full variable domain is DGGITQSPKYLFRKEGQNVTLSCEQNLNHDAMYWYRQDPGQGLRLIYYSQIVNDFQKGDIAEGYSVSREKKESFPLTVTSAQKNPTAFYLCASSSRDNPSGRSSYEQYFGPGTRLTVT.

This chain uses TRBV28 with TRBJ1-2, with D maybe TRBD1 (5 bases). CDR1 is MDHEN, CDR2 SYDVKM, per germline. This CDR3 region has 15 residues. The germline V and J ends were trimmed by 3 bases and 4 bases, with 15 bases remaining between them. The CDR3 here is CASSFFSGTSYGYTF. CDR3 in DNA: TGTGCCAGCAGTTTCTTTTCAGGGACGTCCTATGGCTACACCTTC.

The chain joins TRBV6-1 to TRBJ2-1; 7 bases align to TRBD1. CDR3 length equals 14 residues. V shed 3 bases, J shed 7 bases, and the junction held 6 bases outside the gene matches. Germline CDR1 is MNHNS and CDR2 is SASEGT. The CDR3 loop is CASSEYRGFNEQFF. The CDR3 coding sequence is TGTGCCAGCAGTGAGTACAGGGGTTTTAATGAGCAGTTCTTC.

This sequence joins TRBV19 and TRBJ2-4; 11 bases are shared with TRBD1. Unmatched junction bases numbered 3, after V lost 6 bases and J lost 5 bases. Germline CDR1 is LNHDA and CDR2 is SQIVND (reference sequence). CDR3 size: 14 residues. The CDR3 DNA reads TGTGCCAGTAGGGGACAGGGGGGTGAAAACATTCAGTACTTC. Amino acid sequence: CASRGQGGENIQYF.

The chain employs TRBV5-1 and TRBJ2-3; the match to TRBD1 covers 12 bases. Germline V gene sequence: CDR1 SGHRS, CDR2 YFSETQ. Trimming at V came to 7 bases and at J to 3 bases, leaving 9 bases not matched to a gene. CDR3 length equals 16 residues. Written as DNA, the CDR3 is TGCGCCAGCTCGGCCGGGGACAGGGGGCAGACAGATACGCAGTATTTT. It is translated as CASSAGDRGQTDTQYF.

The V and J genes are TRBV30 and TRBJ1-2; the D is unclear. Germline CDR1 and CDR2: GTSNPN and SVGIG (reference sequence). Deletions cut 0 bases from V and 2 bases from J, with 13 bases between. This CDR3 region has 15 residues. This chain's CDR3 is CAWSVPGNFNYGYTF. Written as DNA, the CDR3 is TGTGCCTGGAGTGTACCCGGTAACTTCAACTATGGCTACACCTTC.

The rearrangement links TRBV9 to TRBJ1-3, with D possibly being TRBD1 (6 bases). The V end was cut by 0 bases, the J end by 0 bases, with 19 bases between. The germline CDR1 and CDR2 sequences are SGDLS and YYNGEE. This CDR3 comprises 19 residues. The CDR3 DNA reads TGTGCCAGCAGCGTAGTTGAAGGGGGACCATCCGACTCTGGAAACACCATATATTTT. Amino acid sequence: CASSVVEGGPSDSGNTIYF.

Concerning this clone itself: The same CDR3 arises from other DNA sequences in this sample as well. The chain carries TRBV7-2 and TRBJ1-2; D may be TRBD1 (5 bases). CDR1 SGHTA and CDR2 FQGNSA come from the germline V gene. Trimming cost V 1 base and J 1 base, with 7 bases left between them. This CDR3 region has 14 residues. The CDR3 here is CASSLVQGNYGYTF. The CDR3 nucleotides read TGTGCCAGCAGCTTAGTTCAGGGTAACTATGGCTACACCTTC.

The chain joins TRBV7-2 to TRBJ1-2; D perhaps matches TRBD1 (5 bases). CDR3 length: 14 amino acids. CDR1 and CDR2 (germline): SGHTA, FQGNSA. Trimming took 1 base from V and 5 from J, leaving 11 bases between them. CDR3 region: CASSLVNGGYGYTF. In nucleotides, the CDR3 is TGTGCCAGCAGCTTAGTTAATGGGGGATATGGCTACACCTTC.

The chain employs TRBV28 and TRBJ1-5, with 8 bases matching TRBD1. Per the germline V gene, CDR1 is MDHEN and CDR2 is SYDVKM. V lost 6 bases and J lost 1; bases outside the gene matches: 8. The length of the CDR3 is 16 residues. CDR3 DNA sequence: TGTGCCAGCAGCCTACAGGGGGGGAGAAGCAATCAGCCCCAGCATTTT. Residues: CASSLQGGRSNQPQHF.

The rearrangement links TRBV5-1 to TRBJ2-7, with a weak D call TRBD2 (5 bases). V lost 0 bases and J lost 0, with 19 bases in between. The germline CDR1 and CDR2 sequences are SGHRS and YFSETQ. CDR3 size: 18 residues. The CDR3 nucleotides read TGCGCCAGCAGCTTGGGCGCAGGTGGGAGCGGAACCTCCTACGAGCAGTACTTC. As protein: CASSLGAGGSGTSYEQYF.

CDR3 protein: CASSLTRLAGVPHLDEQYF. CDR3 nucleotide sequence: TGTGCCAGCAGCTTAACGCGGCTAGCGGGGGTCCCCCATCTTGACGAGCAGTACTTC. V gene TRBV7-3 combines with J gene TRBJ2-7; 10 nucleotides align to TRBD2. This CDR3 is built from 19 residues. J gave up 5 bases and V 0 bases, and 16 bases lay outside the gene matches. The germline V gene has CDR1 SGHTA and CDR2 FQGTGA.

The chain combines TRBV7-2 with TRBJ2-5; perhaps TRBD1 as D (6 bases). V was trimmed by 5 bases and J by 2 bases, leaving 18 bases between them. The CDR3 loop spans 16 amino acids. In germline, CDR1 is SGHTA, CDR2 FQGNSA. The CDR3 nucleotides read TGTGCCAGCAGCGAACAGGGAGTGGTCCCACAAGAGACCCAGTACTTC. Protein: CASSEQGVVPQETQYF.

The chain couples TRBV19 to TRBJ1-2; D gene ambiguous. Germline V lookup: CDR1 LNHDA, CDR2 SQIVND (reference sequence). Trimming shortened V by 5 bases and J by 0 bases, and 22 bases separated the two germline ends. This CDR3 has 18 residues. CDR3 coding DNA: TGTGCCAGTAGTCAGCGTCGGCAAACTGGCCCTCCTAACTATGGCTACACCTTC. Protein: CASSQRRQTGPPNYGYTF.

Notes on this clone: Additional DNA sequences in this sample encode the identical CDR3. The chain is built from TRBV28 and TRBJ2-3; the match to TRBD2 covers 8 bases. The CDR3 totals 15 residues. Germline CDR1 MDHEN, CDR2 SYDVKM. V lost 3 bases and J lost 3; bases outside the gene matches: 5. CDR3 residues: CASSLRGAGTDTQYF. The CDR3 region has the DNA TGTGCCAGCAGTTTGCGGGGGGCCGGGACAGATACGCAGTATTTT.

In this sample, this clone turned up a few times. V and J are TRBV19 and TRBJ1-5, with 10 bases aligning to TRBD1. Trimming took 1 base from V and 5 from J; bases not matched to a gene: 5. The CDR3 runs to 16 residues. Germline loops: CDR1 LNHDA, CDR2 SQIVND (reference sequence). The CDR3 nucleotides read TGTGCCAGTAGTATAGCCGGGACAGGGGTACATCAGCCCCAGCATTTT. Its translation: CASSIAGTGVHQPQHF.

The chain combines TRBV28 with TRBJ1-2; D is ambiguous. CDR3 length equals 14 residues. The germline gives CDR1 MDHEN, CDR2 SYDVKM. The V gene lost 11 bases and the J gene lost 4 bases, with 20 bases spanning the gap. The CDR3 DNA is TGTGCCTACGGATTTAAGAGCGGTTCCTATGGCTACACCTTC. Protein sequence: CAYGFKSGSYGYTF.

The chain combines TRBV5-1 with TRBJ2-2, with D hard to call. CDR3 length: 14 residues. The germline V gene has CDR1 SGHRS and CDR2 YFSETQ. The germline V and J ends were trimmed by 1 base and 4 bases, with 8 bases remaining between them. The CDR3 coding sequence is TGCGCCAGCAGCTTGAGTGAGGTCACCGGGGAGCTGTTTTTT. This sequence encodes CASSLSEVTGELFF.

V usage is TRBV27 and J usage is TRBJ1-3, with no clear D. Germline CDR1 and CDR2: MNHEY and SMNVEV (reference sequence). This CDR3 comprises 15 residues. V dropped 6 bases and J dropped 4 bases, with 16 bases sitting between them. This CDR3 reads CASSMDGAAGNTIYF. CDR3 coding DNA: TGTGCCAGCAGCATGGACGGAGCCGCGGGAAACACCATATATTTT.

The V gene is TRBV28, the J gene TRBJ1-5, with 11 bases lining up with TRBD1. This CDR3 comprises 17 residues. V shed 4 bases, J shed 2 bases, and the junction held 7 bases outside the gene matches. From germline, CDR1 is MDHEN and CDR2 SYDVKM. CDR3: CASSYTGTGGGNQPQHF. The CDR3 bases are TGTGCCAGCAGTTACACCGGGACAGGGGGAGGCAATCAGCCCCAGCATTTT.

On this clone itself: Additional DNA sequences in this sample encode the identical CDR3. This chain connects TRBV18 to TRBJ1-1; TRBD1 is a possible D gene (6 bases). Per germline, CDR1 KGHSH and CDR2 LQKENI. V was shortened by 2 bases and J by 0 bases, with 10 bases between the two germline ends. The length of the CDR3 is 15 residues. CDR3 amino acids: CASSPITGMNTEAFF. Written as DNA, the CDR3 is TGTGCCAGCTCACCAATTACAGGGATGAACACTGAAGCTTTCTTT.

Comments on this clone: At the DNA level, this CDR3 is encoded by other sequences in the same sample as well. V usage is TRBV28 and J usage is TRBJ2-3; D is unclear. This CDR3 comprises 11 residues. V lost 5 bases to trimming and J lost 6 bases, with 6 bases between them. Germline CDR1 MDHEN, CDR2 SYDVKM. The CDR3 region has the DNA TGTGCCAGCAGTCCCCGGGATACGCAGTATTTT. It is translated as CASSPRDTQYF.

The rearrangement joins TRBV4-3 to TRBJ1-3; D might be TRBD1 (6 bases). Germline CDR1 reads LGHNA; CDR2 reads YSLEER. CDR3 length: 16 amino acids. Trimming left V 2 bases short and J 4 bases short, with 15 bases between. As DNA, the CDR3 is TGCGCCAGCAGCCAATCACAGGGCCTTGGAGGAAACACCATATATTTT. This gives the protein CASSQSQGLGGNTIYF.